The TCR beta chain described here comes from a study of T cell responses to AZD1222 COVID-19 vaccine. Using immunoSEQ multiplex PCR, the repertoire was profiled, and TCRdb retains in-frame clones only, with some absent. Of 95,000 to 120,000 clones detected, approximately 88% appear once; the ten largest clones hold 6.5%. CDR1 is SNHLY and CDR2 is FYNNEI in the germline V gene. The CDR3 loop spans 14 amino acids. Trimming took off 9 bases at V and 4 bases at J, with 16 bases between the two ends. Study conclusions and caveats: The number of AZD1222 recipients seropositive at baseline was only 5 to 7. Within unmutated variant regions lay the reported targets of nearly half of spike-specific TCRs. Recipients of two AZD1222 doses showed rising Spike-specific TCR breadth and depth.

As to this clone: Its antigen remains unidentified.

This material consisted of peripheral blood, taken 28 days after the second AZD1222 dose. The clonotype comes from an adult who received the AZD1222 COVID-19 vaccine. The chain employs TRBV2 and TRBJ1-5, with no clear D. The CDR3 protein is CASDVGGGNQPQHF. CDR3 bases: TGTGCCAGTGATGTGGGCGGAGGTAATCAGCCCCAGCATTTT.